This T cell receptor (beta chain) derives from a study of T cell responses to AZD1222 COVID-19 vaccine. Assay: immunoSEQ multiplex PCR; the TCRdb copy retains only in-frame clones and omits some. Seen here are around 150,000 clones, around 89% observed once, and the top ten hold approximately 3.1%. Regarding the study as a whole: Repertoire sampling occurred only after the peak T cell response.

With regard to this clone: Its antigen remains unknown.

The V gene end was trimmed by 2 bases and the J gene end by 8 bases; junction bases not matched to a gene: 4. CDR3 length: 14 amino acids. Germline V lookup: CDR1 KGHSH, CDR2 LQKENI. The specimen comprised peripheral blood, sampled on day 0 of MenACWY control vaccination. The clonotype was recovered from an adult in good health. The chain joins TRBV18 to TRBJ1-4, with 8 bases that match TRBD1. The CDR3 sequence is CASSPTGGLEKLFF. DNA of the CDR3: TGTGCCAGCTCACCAACAGGGGGTCTGGAAAAACTGTTTTTT.